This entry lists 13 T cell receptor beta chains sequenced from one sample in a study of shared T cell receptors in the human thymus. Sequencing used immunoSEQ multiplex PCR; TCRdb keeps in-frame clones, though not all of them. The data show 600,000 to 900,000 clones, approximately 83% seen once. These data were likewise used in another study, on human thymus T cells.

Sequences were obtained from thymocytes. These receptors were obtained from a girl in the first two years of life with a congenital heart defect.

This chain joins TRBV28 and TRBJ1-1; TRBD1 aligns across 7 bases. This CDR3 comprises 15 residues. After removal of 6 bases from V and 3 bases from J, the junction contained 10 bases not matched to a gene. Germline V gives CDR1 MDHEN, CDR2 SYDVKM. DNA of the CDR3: TGTGCCAGCAGCCAAAAGCGACAGGGATACACTGAAGCTTTCTTT. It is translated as CASSQKRQGYTEAFF.

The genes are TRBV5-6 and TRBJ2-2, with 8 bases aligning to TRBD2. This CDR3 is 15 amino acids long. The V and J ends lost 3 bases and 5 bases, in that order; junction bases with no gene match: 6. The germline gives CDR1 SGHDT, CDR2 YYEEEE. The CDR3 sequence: CASSCRRGGTGELFF. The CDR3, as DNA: TGTGCCAGCAGCTGTAGACGCGGGGGGACCGGGGAGCTGTTTTTT.

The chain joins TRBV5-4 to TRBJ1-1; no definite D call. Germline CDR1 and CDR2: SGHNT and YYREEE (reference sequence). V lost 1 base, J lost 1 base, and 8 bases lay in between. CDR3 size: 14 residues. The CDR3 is CASSLRHQNTEAFF. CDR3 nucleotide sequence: TGTGCCAGCAGCTTGAGACACCAGAACACTGAAGCTTTCTTT.

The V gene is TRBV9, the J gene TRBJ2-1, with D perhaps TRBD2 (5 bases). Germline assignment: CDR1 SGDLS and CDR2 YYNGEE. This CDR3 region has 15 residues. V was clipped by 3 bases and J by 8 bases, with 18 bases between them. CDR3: CASSAESGKRYEQFF. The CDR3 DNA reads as TGTGCCAGCAGCGCGGAGAGCGGTAAACGTTATGAGCAGTTCTTC. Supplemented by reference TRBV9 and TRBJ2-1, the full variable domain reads DSGVTQTPKHLITATGQRVTLRCSPRSGDLSVYWYQQSLDQGLQFLIQYYNGEERAKGNILERFSAQQFPDLHSELNLSSLELGDSALYFCASSAESGKRYEQFFGPGTRLTVL.

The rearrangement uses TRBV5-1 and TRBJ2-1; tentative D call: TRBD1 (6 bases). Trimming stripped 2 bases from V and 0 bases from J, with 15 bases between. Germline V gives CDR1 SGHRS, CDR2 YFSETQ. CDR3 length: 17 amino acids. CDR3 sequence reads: CASSFAPGTNSYNEQFF. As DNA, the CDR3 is TGCGCCAGCAGCTTCGCACCAGGGACAAACTCCTACAATGAGCAGTTCTTC.

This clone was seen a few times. CDR3 residues: CASSLGQSETQYF. The CDR3 DNA follows: TGTGCCAGCAGCTTAGGACAGTCGGAGACCCAGTACTTC. This chain links TRBV7-9 with TRBJ2-5; D possibly corresponds to TRBD1 (5 bases). Germline CDR1 SEHNR, CDR2 FQNEAQ (reference sequence). V dropped 1 base and J dropped 5 bases, with 8 bases sitting between them. The CDR3 has 13 amino acids.

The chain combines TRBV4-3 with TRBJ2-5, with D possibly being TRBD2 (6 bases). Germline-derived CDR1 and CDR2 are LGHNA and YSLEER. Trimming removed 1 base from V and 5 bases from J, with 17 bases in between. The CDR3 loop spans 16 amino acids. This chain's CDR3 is CASSQAVGGVGETQYF. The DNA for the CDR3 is TGCGCCAGCAGCCAAGCTGTGGGCGGGGTCGGGGAGACCCAGTACTTC.

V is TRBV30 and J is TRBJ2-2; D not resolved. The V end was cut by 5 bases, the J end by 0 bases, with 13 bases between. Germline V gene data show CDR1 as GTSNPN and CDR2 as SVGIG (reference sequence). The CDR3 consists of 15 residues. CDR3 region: CAWLSLYTNTGELFF. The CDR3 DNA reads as TGTGCCTGGCTTTCTCTATATACGAACACCGGGGAGCTGTTTTTT.

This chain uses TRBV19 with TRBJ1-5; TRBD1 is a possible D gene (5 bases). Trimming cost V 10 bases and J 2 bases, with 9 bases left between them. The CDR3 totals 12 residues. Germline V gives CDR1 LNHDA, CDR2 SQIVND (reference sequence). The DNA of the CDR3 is TGTGCCACAAGACAGCGCAATCAGCCCCAGCATTTT. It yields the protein CATRQRNQPQHF.

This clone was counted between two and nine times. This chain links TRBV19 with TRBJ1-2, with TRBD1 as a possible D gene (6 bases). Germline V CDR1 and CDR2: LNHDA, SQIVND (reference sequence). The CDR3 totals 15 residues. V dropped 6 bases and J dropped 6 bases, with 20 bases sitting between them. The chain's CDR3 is CASSRIRGARNGYTF. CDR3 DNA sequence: TGTGCCAGTAGCCGCATCAGGGGCGCGAGGAATGGCTACACCTTC.

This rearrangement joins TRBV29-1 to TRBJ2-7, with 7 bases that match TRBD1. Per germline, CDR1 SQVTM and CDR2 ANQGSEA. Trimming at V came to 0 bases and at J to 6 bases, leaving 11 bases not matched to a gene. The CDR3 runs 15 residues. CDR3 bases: TGCAGCGTTGAAGATCTCAGGGGGTCCCTCGTCGAGCAGTACTTC. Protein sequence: CSVEDLRGSLVEQYF.

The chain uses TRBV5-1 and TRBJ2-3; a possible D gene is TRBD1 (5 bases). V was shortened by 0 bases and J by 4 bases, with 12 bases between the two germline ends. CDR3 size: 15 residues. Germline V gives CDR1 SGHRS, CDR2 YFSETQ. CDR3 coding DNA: TGCGCCAGCAGCTTGGTTGGGGCGCGCCCAGATACGCAGTATTTT. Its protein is CASSLVGARPDTQYF.

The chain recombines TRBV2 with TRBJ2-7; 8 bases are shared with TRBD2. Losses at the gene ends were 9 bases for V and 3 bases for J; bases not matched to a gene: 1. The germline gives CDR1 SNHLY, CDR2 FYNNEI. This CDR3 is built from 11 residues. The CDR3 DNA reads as TGTGCCAGGACTAGCGTCTACGAGCAGTACTTC. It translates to CARTSVYEQYF.